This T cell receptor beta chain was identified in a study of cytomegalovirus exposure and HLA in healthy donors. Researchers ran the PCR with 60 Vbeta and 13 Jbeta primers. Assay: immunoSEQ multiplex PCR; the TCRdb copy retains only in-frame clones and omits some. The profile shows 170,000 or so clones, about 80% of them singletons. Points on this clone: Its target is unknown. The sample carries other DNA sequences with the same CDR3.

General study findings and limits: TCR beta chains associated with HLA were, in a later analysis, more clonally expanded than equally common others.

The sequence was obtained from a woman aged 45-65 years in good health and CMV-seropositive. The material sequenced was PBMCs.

CDR3 sequence reads: CASSPLAGEFYEQYF. The CDR3 bases are TGTGCCAGCAGTCCACTAGCGGGAGAATTCTACGAGCAGTACTTC. The chain combines TRBV7-3 with TRBJ2-7; 11 nucleotides match TRBD2. V was clipped by 6 bases and J by 3 bases; unmatched bases: 7. Germline values: CDR1 SGHTA, CDR2 FQGTGA. This CDR3 is built from 15 residues.